A selection of T cell receptor beta chains follows, all from one sample in a study of molecular identifiers for immune sequencing clone quantification. TCRdb called the PCR reads again in MiXCR, with one record for every CDR3 protein. The profile covers approximately 550,000 distinct CDR3 sequences, with over 20% appearing a single time and 0.7% to 1% taken by the ten largest. The sample comprised naive CD8+ T cells from blood, with Jurkat cell RNA spiked in. The origin of the receptors is a human donor in good health. Some libraries in this study had Jurkat cell RNA spiked in. The CDR3 runs from the conserved cysteine through the conserved F or W. Fields, in order: V gene, clone size, J gene, D gene, CDR3 protein, CDR3 DNA. A D gene is named only where the DNA matches it firmly. Some rows have no size entry. The others give once, few or many, or a class for an expanded clone.

TRBV7-2,many,TRBJ2-5,-,CASRPGVEETQYF,TGTGCCAGCAGGCCGGGAGTAGAAGAGACCCAGTACTTC
TRBV5-1,many,TRBJ2-5,-,CASSDDRKTQYF,TGCGCCAGCAGCGACGACAGGAAGACCCAGTACTTC
TRBV6-5,once,TRBJ2-7,TRBD1,CASSSDRGFSYEQYF,TGTGCCAGCAGTTCCGACAGGGGGTTCTCCTACGAGCAGTACTTC
TRBV5-6,many,TRBJ2-3,-,CASSELVDTQYF,TGTGCCAGCAGCGAACTAGTAGATACGCAGTATTTT
TRBV29-1,many,TRBJ1-1,-,CSVVRNTEAFF,TGCAGCGTTGTAAGGAACACTGAAGCTTTCTTT
TRBV30,-,TRBJ2-7,TRBD2,CAWSVSGGSDEQYF,TGTGCCTGGAGTGTGAGCGGGGGGTCCGACGAGCAGTACTTC
TRBV6-5,-,TRBJ1-2,TRBD1,CASSYSLGTGREDF,TGTGCCAGCAGTTACTCCTTAGGGACAGGACGAGAGGACTTC
TRBV4-1,many,TRBJ1-1,TRBD1,CASSPGTAPGMAFF,TGCGCCAGCAGCCCCGGGACAGCCCCTGGGATGGCTTTCTTT
TRBV5-5,-,TRBJ1-4,TRBD1,CASSLLGGTGQHEKLFF,TGTGCCAGCAGCTTGTTAGGAGGGACAGGGCAGCATGAAAAACTGTTTTTT
TRBV7-9,many,TRBJ1-1,-,CASSYVVRTENTEAFF,TGTGCCAGCAGCTATGTTGTCAGGACAGAGAACACTGAAGCTTTCTTT
TRBV7-9,many,TRBJ2-5,-,CASSFMLQETQYF,TGTGCCAGCAGCTTTATGTTACAAGAGACCCAGTACTTC
TRBV4-3,few,TRBJ2-3,TRBD2,CASSQEWRGATDTQYF,TGCGCCAGCAGCCAAGAGTGGCGGGGGGCCACAGATACGCAGTATTTT
TRBV5-5,many,TRBJ2-2,-,CASSLDRVTGELFF,TGTGCCAGCAGCTTGGACAGGGTCACCGGGGAGCTGTTTTTT